The entry below describes one T cell receptor beta chain. J was trimmed by 0 bases and V by 3 bases; bases with no gene match: 8. Germline V gene sequence: CDR1 LNHNV, CDR2 YYDKDF (reference sequence). The CDR3 runs to 16 residues. This table comes from immunoSEQ multiplex PCR, and its TCRdb copy is limited to in-frame clones, with some not included. Of under 95,000 clones in the sample, about 84% are singletons; the top ten hold less than 9.5%. The data were obtained in a study of T cells in localized non-small cell lung cancer. The TCR sequence derives from an older female donor with stage I lung adenocarcinoma. The chain employs TRBV15 and TRBJ2-7; 7 nucleotides agree with TRBD1. Sequenced here: peripheral blood, sampled before any cancer treatment. In DNA, the CDR3 is TGTGCCACCAGCAGCCGGACAGGAACTTACTCCTACGAGCAGTACTTC. It yields the protein CATSSRTGTYSYEQYF.